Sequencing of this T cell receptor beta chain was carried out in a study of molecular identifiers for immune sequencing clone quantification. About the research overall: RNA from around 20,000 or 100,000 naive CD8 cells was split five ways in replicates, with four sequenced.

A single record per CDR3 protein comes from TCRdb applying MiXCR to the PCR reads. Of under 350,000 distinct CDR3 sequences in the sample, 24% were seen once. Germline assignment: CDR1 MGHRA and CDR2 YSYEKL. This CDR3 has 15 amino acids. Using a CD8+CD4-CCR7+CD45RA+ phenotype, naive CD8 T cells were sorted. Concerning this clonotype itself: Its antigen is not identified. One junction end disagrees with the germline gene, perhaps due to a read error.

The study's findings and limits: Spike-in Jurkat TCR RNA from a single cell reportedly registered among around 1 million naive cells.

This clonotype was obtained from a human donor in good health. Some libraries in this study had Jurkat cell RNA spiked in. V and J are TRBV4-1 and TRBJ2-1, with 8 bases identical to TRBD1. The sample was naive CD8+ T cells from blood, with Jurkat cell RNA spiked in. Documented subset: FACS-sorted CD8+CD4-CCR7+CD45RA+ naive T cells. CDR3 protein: CASSQMGQGAGEQSF. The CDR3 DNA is TGCGCCAGCAGCCAAATGGGGCAGGGGGCAGGCGAGCAGTCCTTC.